The 18 T cell receptor beta chains listed next were all sequenced from one sample in a study of read filtering for tumor transcriptome and immune sequencing. This library used approximately 370 ng RNA and molecular barcoded adaptors spanning alpha/delta and beta/gamma chains. TCRdb reprocessed the reads via MiXCR and lists one record per CDR3 protein. The sample shows tens of thousands of distinct CDR3 sequences, about 19% of them seen only once. The sample taken for sequencing was a population of CD138-negative cells sorted from bone marrow. Source of these receptors: a donor aged 40 or over with multiple myeloma.

This clonotype showed up many times. The V gene is TRBV18, the J gene TRBJ2-5, with D perhaps being TRBD1 or TRBD2 (5 bases each). Germline-derived CDR1 and CDR2 are KGHSH and LQKENI. V was clipped by 0 bases and J by 2 bases, with 16 bases between them. The CDR3 runs to 17 residues. This CDR3 is CASSPPNTWGSQETQYF. The CDR3 nucleotides read TGTGCCAGCTCACCACCGAACACATGGGGGTCTCAAGAGACCCAGTACTTC.

This clonotype was recorded a few times. This rearrangement joins TRBV5-1 to TRBJ2-7; 7 bases agree with TRBD1. The length of the CDR3 is 15 residues. Trimming cost V 4 bases and J 3 bases; bases outside gene matches: 10. Looked up from germline, CDR1 is SGHRS and CDR2 is YFSETQ. As DNA, the CDR3 is TGCGCCAGCAGCGCCGGGACAGAACAGTTCTACGAGCAGTACTTC. This codes for CASSAGTEQFYEQYF.

The chain uses TRBV7-9 and TRBJ1-3; TRBD1 matches 9 bases. Germline assignment: CDR1 SEHNR and CDR2 FQNEAQ (reference sequence). V lost 4 bases to trimming and J lost 3 bases; unmatched junction nucleotides: 4. The CDR3 loop spans 15 amino acids. This chain's CDR3 is CASSWDRAGGNTIYF. In DNA, the CDR3 is TGTGCCAGCAGCTGGGACAGGGCTGGTGGAAACACCATATATTTT.

This clonotype was counted a single time. Just one base apart from a much larger clone, this may be a read error. The chain carries TRBV28 and TRBJ2-2; 9 nucleotides align to TRBD2. The length of the CDR3 is 15 residues. The germline gives CDR1 MDHEN, CDR2 SYDVKM. The CDR3 nucleotides are TGTGCTACTCCAGCGGGAGGTACGAACACCGGGGAGCTGTTTTTT. Translating it yields CATPAGGTNTGELFF.

The chain has TRBV6-6 and TRBJ1-2; 7 nucleotides agree with TRBD1. V lost 6 bases and J lost 0; bases outside the gene matches: 16. This CDR3 has 18 residues. CDR1 and CDR2 (germline): MNHNY, SVGAGI (reference sequence). The DNA for the CDR3 is TGTGCCAGCAGAACCCGGACAGGACTAGGGCCTACTAACTATGGCTACACCTTC. Residues: CASRTRTGLGPTNYGYTF.

The table lists this clonotype with a count of one. A far larger clone is one nucleotide away, so this likely arose from a read error. The V gene is TRBV7-8, the J gene TRBJ2-1; a weak D match, TRBD2 (5 bases). Germline V gene lookup returns CDR1 SGHVS and CDR2 FQNEAQ. CDR3 size: 15 residues. V was shortened by 5 bases and J by 7 bases, with 18 bases between the two germline ends. The CDR3 protein is CASSVRPTNGNEQFF. The CDR3 bases are TGTGCCAGCAGCGTACGACCGACTAACGGAAATGAGCAGTTCTTC.

This clonotype has a count of ten or more. J is TRBJ2-3 and V is TRBV20-1; D not certain. Trimming took 4 bases from V and 4 from J, leaving 6 bases between them. The CDR3 consists of 11 residues. Germline V gene lookup returns CDR1 DFQATT and CDR2 SNEGSKA (reference sequence). The CDR3 region is CSAINPDTQYF. The CDR3 coding sequence is TGCAGTGCTATAAACCCAGATACGCAGTATTTT.

Details on this clonotype: A read error is possible here, since a much larger clone lies one base away. J is TRBJ2-1 and V is TRBV5-5; tentatively, D is TRBD2 (6 bases). The CDR3 length is 14 residues. CDR1 is SGHKS, CDR2 YYEKEE, per germline (reference sequence). V was trimmed by 3 bases and J by 9 bases, leaving 16 bases between them. DNA for the CDR3: TGTGCCAGCAGCTGGGGGACTTTCGGCAGTGAGCAGTTCTTC. It translates to CASSWGTFGSEQFF.

This clonotype came up many times. CDR3 DNA sequence: TGTGCCAGCAGTTTAACCCCCGACAGTTCGGAGACCCAGTACTTC. Translated, it gives CASSLTPDSSETQYF. The chain uses TRBV28 and TRBJ2-5, with D perhaps matching TRBD1 (5 bases). The CDR3 is 15 residues long. In germline, CDR1 is MDHEN, CDR2 SYDVKM. V was trimmed by 2 bases and J by 5 bases, leaving 15 bases between them. Combining the CDR3 with reference TRBV28 and TRBJ2-5 gives the whole variable domain DVKVTQSSRYLVKRTGEKVFLECVQDMDHENMFWYRQDPGLGLRLIYFSYDVKMKEKGDIPEGYSVSREKKERFSLILESASTNQTSMYLCASSLTPDSSETQYFGPGTRLLVL.

With respect to this clonotype: A clone one base away is much larger, so this may be a read error. This sequence joins TRBV10-2 and TRBJ2-3; TRBD2 agrees at 12 bases. The V segment lost 4 bases and the J segment 10 bases; nucleotides outside the gene matches: 6. Germline V CDR1 and CDR2: WSHSY, SAAADI. The CDR3 is 14 amino acids. The CDR3 sequence: CASSGPSGGAPQYF. The CDR3 DNA reads TGCGCCAGCAGTGGGCCTAGCGGGGGGGCCCCGCAGTATTTT.

This clonotype was seen at least ten times. V and J are TRBV6-2 or TRBV6-3 and TRBJ2-7, with D unresolved. This CDR3 is 11 amino acids long. Per germline, CDR1 MNHEY and CDR2 SVGEGT. Trimming removed 6 bases at V and 3 bases at J, with 6 bases between. CDR3 nucleotides: TGTGCCAGCAGCCGATTCTACGAGCAGTACTTC. The encoded protein is CASSRFYEQYF.

This clonotype was observed at least ten times. The rearrangement uses TRBV7-2 and TRBJ2-7, with 8 bases fitting TRBD2. V shed 1 base and J 3 bases; nucleotides not matched to a gene: 11. The CDR3 spans 17 residues. CDR1 is SGHTA, CDR2 FQGNSA, per germline. The CDR3 nucleotides read TGTGCCAGCAGCTTAGATGGCGGGAGGCCCCTCATCTACGAGCAGTACTTC. It encodes CASSLDGGRPLIYEQYF.

At least ten counts were recorded for this clonotype. This chain joins TRBV29-1 and TRBJ2-3; D remains ambiguous. The CDR3 runs 12 residues. With 2 bases removed from V and 1 base from J, the gap between germline ends came to 4 bases. CDR1 and CDR2 (germline): SQVTM, ANQGSEA. This CDR3 reads CSVETGTDTQYF. CDR3 DNA sequence: TGCAGCGTTGAAACCGGCACAGATACGCAGTATTTT.

This clonotype ranks as medium-sized. This chain links TRBV6-5 with TRBJ2-1, with 10 nucleotides matching TRBD1. Germline V gene data show CDR1 as MNHEY and CDR2 as SVGAGI. The CDR3 extends over 13 amino acids. Trimming at V came to 10 bases and at J to 6 bases, leaving 6 bases not matched to a gene. Here the CDR3 reads CANGQGVCNEQFF. Written as DNA, the CDR3 is TGTGCCAACGGACAGGGGGTATGCAATGAGCAGTTCTTC.

This clonotype was detected ten times or more. J is TRBJ2-7 and V is TRBV19; 8 positions match TRBD2. After removal of 5 bases from V and 3 bases from J, the junction contained 6 bases not matched to a gene. This CDR3 is 14 amino acids long. Germline V lookup: CDR1 LNHDA, CDR2 SQIVND (reference sequence). CDR3: CASSGVAGLYEQYF. The CDR3 region has the DNA TGTGCCAGTAGTGGGGTAGCGGGACTCTACGAGCAGTACTTC.

This clonotype was observed at least ten times. The rearrangement joins TRBV29-1 to TRBJ2-1, with D possibly TRBD2 on 7 matching bases. Germline V gene lookup returns CDR1 SQVTM and CDR2 ANQGSEA. The CDR3 sequence is 12 residues long. V was cut by 4 bases and J by 6 bases, with 10 bases left in between. The chain's CDR3 is CSVGGGPNEQFF. The CDR3 nucleotides are TGCAGCGTTGGGGGGGGGCCCAATGAGCAGTTCTTC.

This clonotype came up once. The V gene is TRBV24-1, the J gene TRBJ2-5; a possible D gene is TRBD2 (5 bases). The CDR3 is made up of 15 amino acids. Trimming took 0 bases from V and 0 from J, leaving 7 bases between them. CDR1 is KGHDR and CDR2 is SFDVKD in the germline V gene. The CDR3 sequence is CATSDLGSHQETQYF. The CDR3 DNA sequence: TGTGCCACCAGTGATTTGGGGAGCCACCAAGAGACCCAGTACTTC.

Ten or more counts support this clonotype. CDR3 sequence (DNA): TGCAGTGCTAGAGATCCCTCTAGCGGGGTCGACATTCAGTACTTC. It codes for CSARDPSSGVDIQYF. The rearrangement uses TRBV20-1 and TRBJ2-4; 9 bases align to TRBD2. The CDR3 contains 15 residues. Germline CDR1 reads DFQATT; CDR2 reads SNEGSKA (reference sequence). J gave up 8 bases and V 0 bases, and 8 bases lay outside the gene matches.